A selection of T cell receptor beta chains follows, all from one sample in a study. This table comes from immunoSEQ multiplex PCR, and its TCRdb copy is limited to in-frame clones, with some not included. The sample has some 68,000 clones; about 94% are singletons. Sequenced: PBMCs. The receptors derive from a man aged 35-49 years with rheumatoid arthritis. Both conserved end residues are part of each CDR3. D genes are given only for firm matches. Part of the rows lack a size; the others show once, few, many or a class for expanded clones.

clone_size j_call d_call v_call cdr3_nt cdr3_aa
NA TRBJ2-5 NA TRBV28 TGTGCCAGCACGGCCCGGGATACGTACTTC CASTARDTYF
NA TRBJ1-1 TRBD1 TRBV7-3 TGTGCCAGCAGCCTACAGGGGGCTGGCCTGAACACTGAAGCTTTCTTT CASSLQGAGLNTEAFF
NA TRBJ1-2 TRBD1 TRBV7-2 TGTGCCAGCAGCTTGAACCAGGGGGATGGCTACACCTTC CASSLNQGDGYTF
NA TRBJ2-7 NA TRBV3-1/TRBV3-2 TGTGCCAGCAGCCAAGATAACCGGAGTGAGCAGTACTTC CASSQDNRSEQYF
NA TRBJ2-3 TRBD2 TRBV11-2 TGTGCCAGCAGCTTAACTAGCGGGATCCGGGATACGCAGTATTTT CASSLTSGIRDTQYF
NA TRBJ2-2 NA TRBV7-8 TGTGCCAGCAGCTTAGCTCGGCCTGGTGCCGGGGAGCTGTTTTTT CASSLARPGAGELFF
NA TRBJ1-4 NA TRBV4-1 TGCGCCAGCAGCCAAAGTCAGGCTGCTAATAATGAAAAACTGTTTTTT CASSQSQAANNEKLFF
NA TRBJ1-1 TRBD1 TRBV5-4 TGTGCCAGCAGCTTTCCAGGGGGCGAATCTACTGAAGCTTTCTTT CASSFPGGESTEAFF
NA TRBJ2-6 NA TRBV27 TGTGCCAGCAGGGGACGACAGGACCGAGGGGGTGGGGCCAACGTCCTGACTTTC CASRGRQDRGGGANVLTF
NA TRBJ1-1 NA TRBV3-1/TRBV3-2 TGTGCCAGCAGTTTGCGGATTTCGAACACTGAAGCTTTCTTT CASSLRISNTEAFF
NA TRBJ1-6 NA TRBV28 TGTGCCAGCAGCCAGACCTTGCTAGGATCACCCCTCCACTTT CASSQTLLGSPLHF
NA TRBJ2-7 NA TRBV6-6 TGTGCCACTGGTAAACCGGGCGAGGTCGAGCAGTACTTC CATGKPGEVEQYF
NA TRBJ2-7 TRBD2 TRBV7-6 TGTGCCAGCAGCCGACTAGCGGGGGCCTACGAGCAGTACTTC CASSRLAGAYEQYF
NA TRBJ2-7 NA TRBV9 TGTGCCAGCAGCGTATCCGGGACCTCGGCCTCCTACGAGCAGTACTTC CASSVSGTSASYEQYF
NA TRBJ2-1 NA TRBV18 TGTGCCAGCTCACCAGGCAATGAGCAGTTCTTC CASSPGNEQFF
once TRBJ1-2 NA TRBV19 TGTGCCAGTAGTATTGGGACGACGGCTGGCTACACCTTC CASSIGTTAGYTF
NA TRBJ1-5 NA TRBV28 TGTGCCAGCACCGCAGGGGTTCAGCCCCAGCATTTT CASTAGVQPQHF